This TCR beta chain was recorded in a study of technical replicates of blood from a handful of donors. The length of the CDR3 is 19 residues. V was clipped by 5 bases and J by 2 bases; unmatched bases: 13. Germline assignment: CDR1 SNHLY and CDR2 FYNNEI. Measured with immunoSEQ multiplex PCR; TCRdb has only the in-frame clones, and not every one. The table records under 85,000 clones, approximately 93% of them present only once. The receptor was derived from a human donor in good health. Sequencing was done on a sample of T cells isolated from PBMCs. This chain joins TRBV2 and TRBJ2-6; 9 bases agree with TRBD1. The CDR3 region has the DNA TGTGCCAGCAGTACATCCGGGACAGGGTTTGTGGCTGGGGCCAACGTCCTGACTTTC. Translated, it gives CASSTSGTGFVAGANVLTF.